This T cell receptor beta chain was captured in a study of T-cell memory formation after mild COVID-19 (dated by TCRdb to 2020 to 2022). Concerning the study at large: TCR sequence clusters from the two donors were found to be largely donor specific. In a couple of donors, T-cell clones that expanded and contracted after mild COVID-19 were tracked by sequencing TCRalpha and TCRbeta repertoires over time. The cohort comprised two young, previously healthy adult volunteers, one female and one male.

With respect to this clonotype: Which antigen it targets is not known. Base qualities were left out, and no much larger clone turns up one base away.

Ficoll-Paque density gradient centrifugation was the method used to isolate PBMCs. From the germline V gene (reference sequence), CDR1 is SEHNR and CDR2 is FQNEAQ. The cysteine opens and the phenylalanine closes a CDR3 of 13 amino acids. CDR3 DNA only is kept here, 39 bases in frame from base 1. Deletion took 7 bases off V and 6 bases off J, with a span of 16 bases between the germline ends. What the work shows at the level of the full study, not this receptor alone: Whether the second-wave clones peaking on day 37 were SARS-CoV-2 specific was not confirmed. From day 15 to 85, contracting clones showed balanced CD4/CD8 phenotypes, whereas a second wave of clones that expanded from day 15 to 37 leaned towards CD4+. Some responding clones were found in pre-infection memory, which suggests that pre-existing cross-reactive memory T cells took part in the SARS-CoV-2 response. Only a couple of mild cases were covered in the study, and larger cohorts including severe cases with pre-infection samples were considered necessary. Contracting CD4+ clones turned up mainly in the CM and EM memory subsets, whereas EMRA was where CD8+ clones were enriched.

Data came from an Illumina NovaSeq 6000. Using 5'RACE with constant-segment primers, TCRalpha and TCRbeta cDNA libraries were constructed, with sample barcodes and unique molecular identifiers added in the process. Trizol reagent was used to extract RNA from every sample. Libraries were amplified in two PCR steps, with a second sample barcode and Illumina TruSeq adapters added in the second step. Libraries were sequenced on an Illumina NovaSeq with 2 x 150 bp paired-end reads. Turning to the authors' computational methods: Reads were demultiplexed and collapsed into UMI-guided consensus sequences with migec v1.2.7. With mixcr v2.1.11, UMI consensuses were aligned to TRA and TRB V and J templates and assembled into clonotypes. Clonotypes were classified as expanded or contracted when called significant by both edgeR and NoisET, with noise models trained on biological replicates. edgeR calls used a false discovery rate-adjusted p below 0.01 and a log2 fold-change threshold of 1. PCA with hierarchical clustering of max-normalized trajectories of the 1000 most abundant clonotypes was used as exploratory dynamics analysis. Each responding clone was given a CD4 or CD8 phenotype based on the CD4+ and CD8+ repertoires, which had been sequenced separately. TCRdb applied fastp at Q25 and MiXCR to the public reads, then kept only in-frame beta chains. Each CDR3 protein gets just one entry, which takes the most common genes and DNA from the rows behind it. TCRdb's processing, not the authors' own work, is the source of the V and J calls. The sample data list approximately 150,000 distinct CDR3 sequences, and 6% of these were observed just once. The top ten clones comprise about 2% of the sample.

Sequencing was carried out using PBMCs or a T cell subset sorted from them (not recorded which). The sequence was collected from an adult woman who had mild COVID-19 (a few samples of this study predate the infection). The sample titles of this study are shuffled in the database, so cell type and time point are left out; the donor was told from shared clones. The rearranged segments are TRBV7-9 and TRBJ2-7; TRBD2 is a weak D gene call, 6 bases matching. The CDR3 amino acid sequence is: CASILGGLGEQYF. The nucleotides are TGTGCCAGCATCCTGGGGGGTTTGGGCGAGCAGTACTTC.